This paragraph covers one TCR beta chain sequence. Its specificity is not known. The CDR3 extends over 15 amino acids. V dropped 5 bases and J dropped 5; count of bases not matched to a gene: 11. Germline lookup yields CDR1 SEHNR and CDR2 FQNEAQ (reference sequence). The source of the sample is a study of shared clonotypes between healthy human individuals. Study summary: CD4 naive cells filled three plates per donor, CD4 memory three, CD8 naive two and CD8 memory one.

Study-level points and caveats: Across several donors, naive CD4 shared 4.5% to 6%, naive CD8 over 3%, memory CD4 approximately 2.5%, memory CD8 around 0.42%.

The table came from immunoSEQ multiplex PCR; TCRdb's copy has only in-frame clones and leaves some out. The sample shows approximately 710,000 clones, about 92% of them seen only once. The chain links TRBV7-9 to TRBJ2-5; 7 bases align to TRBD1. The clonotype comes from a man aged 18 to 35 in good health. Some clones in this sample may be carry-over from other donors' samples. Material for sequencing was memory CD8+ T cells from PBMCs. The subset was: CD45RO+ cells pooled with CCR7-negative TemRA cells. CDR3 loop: CASSHGNRGAETQYF. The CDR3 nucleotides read TGTGCCAGCAGCCATGGGAACAGGGGTGCGGAGACCCAGTACTTC.